Here is one T cell receptor (beta chain) with its context. Its specificity is not known. Profiling relied on immunoSEQ multiplex PCR, and the TCRdb table lists in-frame clones only, not all of them. The data show approximately 280,000 clones, approximately 89% seen once. The CDR3 is 14 residues long. Germline CDR1 is MNHNS and CDR2 is SASEGT. The ends were cut back, 3 bases at V and 5 bases at J, with 13 bases in the middle. The data derive from a study of Ad26.COV2.S vaccination and SARS-CoV-2 variants. Turning to the study itself: It was the COV1001 Ad26.COV2.S trial arm that included the donor. Once, or twice with 56 days between doses, Ad26.COV2.S was given intramuscularly. The study, taken as a whole, reports: TCR breadth and depth analyses may have underestimated total T cell responses. Reported post-vaccination CD8+ and CD4+ T cell responses to spike showed substantial breadth.

Treatment reported: about 20 received Ad26.COV2.S at low or high dose, single or two shots; about 5 received placebo; per-sample allocation not given. Sampling happened 63 days after the first vaccine or placebo injection. The material sequenced was peripheral blood, taken in a trial of Ad26.COV2.S vaccine versus placebo. This TCR was sampled from a person between 18 and 65 years old who received the Ad26.COV2.S COVID-19 vaccine or a placebo. V usage is TRBV6-1 and J usage is TRBJ1-1; D gene ambiguous. CDR3 sequence reads: CASSDGPRGTEAFF. CDR3 DNA sequence: TGTGCCAGCAGTGACGGGCCCCGCGGGACTGAAGCTTTCTTT.